This entry lists 14 T cell receptor beta chains sequenced from one sample in a study of identifying expanded T cells in peripheral blood. This table comes from immunoSEQ multiplex PCR, and its TCRdb copy is limited to in-frame clones, with some not included. The table lists 90,000 or so clones, around 90% of them singletons. What was sequenced was blood. These TCRs come from a person between 18 and 70 years old in good health.

CDR3 sequence reads: CARSLADNQETQYF. In DNA form, the CDR3 reads TGTGCCAGAAGCTTGGCTGACAACCAAGAGACCCAGTACTTC. The J gene is TRBJ2-5, the V gene TRBV5-3; D not certain. TRBV5-3 is labeled an ORF, and its function is uncertain. CDR3 length: 14 residues. Trimming pared 0 bases from V and 0 bases from J, leaving 6 bases between.

The rearrangement uses TRBV13 and TRBJ1-6; D not resolved. The germline V and J ends were trimmed by 8 bases and 10 bases, with 12 bases remaining between them. Germline loops: CDR1 PRHDT, CDR2 FYEKMQ (reference sequence). This CDR3 contains 12 residues. The CDR3 bases are TGTGCCAGCGGACGGGATGGGTCACCCCTCCACTTT. Translation: CASGRDGSPLHF.

The chain joins TRBV5-6 to TRBJ2-3; 8 positions agree with TRBD2. Trimming removed 4 bases from V and 6 bases from J; junction bases left unmatched: 7. The length of the CDR3 is 14 residues. Germline-derived CDR1 and CDR2 are SGHDT and YYEEEE. The CDR3 region has the DNA TGTGCCAGCAGCCCGGTCGGGAGGGAGGATACGCAGTATTTT. This gives the protein CASSPVGREDTQYF.

This clone has only one observation. The chain uses TRBV4-3 and TRBJ1-2; D is unclear. Germline values: CDR1 LGHNA, CDR2 YSLEER. With 0 bases removed from V and 4 bases from J, the gap between germline ends came to 12 bases. The CDR3 has 15 residues. The CDR3 nucleotides read TGCGCCAGCAGCCAAGATAGAAAACAGATCTATGGCTACACCTTC. This encodes CASSQDRKQIYGYTF.

This chain joins TRBV7-9 and TRBJ1-3; the D is unclear. Germline V gene lookup returns CDR1 SEHNR and CDR2 FQNEAQ (reference sequence). The CDR3 is made up of 16 amino acids. Deletions cut 5 bases from V and 0 bases from J, with 14 bases between. The DNA of the CDR3 is TGTGCCAGCAGCCTAGGCATTATAACCTCTGGAAACACCATATATTTT. Its protein product is CASSLGIITSGNTIYF.

The chain joins TRBV30 to TRBJ2-5; D unclear. There are 14 residues in the CDR3. V lost 0 bases and J 0 bases, leaving 8 bases between the germline ends. Per the germline V gene, CDR1 is GTSNPN and CDR2 is SVGIG (reference sequence). The CDR3 is CAWSVRLYQETQYF. The CDR3 region has the DNA TGTGCCTGGAGTGTACGGCTATACCAAGAGACCCAGTACTTC.

The chain carries TRBV6-5 and TRBJ2-1, with D perhaps TRBD1 or TRBD2 (7 bases each). V lost 7 bases and J 7 bases, leaving 20 bases between the germline ends. Germline CDR1 and CDR2: MNHEY and SVGAGI. This CDR3 is built from 15 residues. CDR3 in DNA: TGTGCCAGCACTCCCCGGGCAGGGGGGGGAAATGAGCAGTTCTTC. It codes for CASTPRAGGGNEQFF.

The chain carries TRBV9 and TRBJ2-5; 8 bases match TRBD1. The germline V gene has CDR1 SGDLS and CDR2 YYNGEE. Trimming removed 5 bases from V and 5 bases from J; junction bases left unmatched: 5. The CDR3 runs to 13 residues. In nucleotides, the CDR3 is TGTGCCAGCAGTACAGGGGGAGAGGAGACCCAGTACTTC. It yields the protein CASSTGGEETQYF.

The table lists this clone with a few counts. The V gene is TRBV2, the J gene TRBJ2-7, with TRBD2 as a possible D gene (6 bases). The germline V gene has CDR1 SNHLY and CDR2 FYNNEI. The CDR3 is made up of 14 amino acids. V gave up 4 bases and J gave up 4 bases, with 14 bases separating them. The CDR3 nucleotides read TGTGCCAGCAGTGCAGGGAGGAGAGAATACGAGCAGTACTTC. Translated: CASSAGRREYEQYF.

CDR3 DNA: TGTGCCAGCAGCCCCATCGGTTACGATACGCAGTATTTT. Translated, it gives CASSPIGYDTQYF. The gene calls are TRBV6-5 and TRBJ2-3; D not resolved. The germline CDR1 and CDR2 sequences are MNHEY and SVGAGI. The CDR3 loop spans 13 amino acids. Trimming removed 6 bases from V and 6 bases from J, with 13 bases in between.

This sequence joins TRBV27 and TRBJ2-7; D perhaps matches TRBD2 (7 bases). Germline V gene sequence: CDR1 MNHEY, CDR2 SMNVEV (reference sequence). The CDR3 runs to 13 residues. Trimming removed 4 bases from V and 4 bases from J, with 11 bases in between. The CDR3 sequence: CASSSGGPYEQYF. As DNA, the CDR3 is TGTGCCAGCAGTTCGGGGGGCCCTTACGAGCAGTACTTC.

The CDR3 DNA sequence: TGTGCCAGTAGTGCCGTGGCAGGGACGGGCACTGAAGCTTTCTTT. Protein product: CASSAVAGTGTEAFF. The genes are TRBV19 and TRBJ1-1; possible D gene TRBD1, 5 bases. The V gene lost 5 bases and the J gene lost 4 bases, with 17 bases spanning the gap. The V gene's germline CDR1 is LNHDA and CDR2 SQIVND (reference sequence). CDR3 size: 15 residues.

The V gene is TRBV5-8, the J gene TRBJ2-2; no clear D gene. The CDR3 sequence is 13 residues long. The V gene lost 1 base and the J gene lost 4 bases, with 5 bases spanning the gap. Germline V gene data show CDR1 as SGHTS and CDR2 as YDEGEE. The chain's CDR3 is CASSLHGTGELFF. For the CDR3, the DNA is TGTGCCAGCAGCTTGCACGGCACCGGGGAGCTGTTTTTT.

The rearrangement joins TRBV2 to TRBJ2-5; D is perhaps TRBD1 (6 bases). CDR3 size: 15 residues. With 2 bases removed from V and 3 bases from J, the gap between germline ends came to 13 bases. In germline, CDR1 is SNHLY, CDR2 FYNNEI. In nucleotides, the CDR3 is TGTGCCAGCAGTGAATGGCTTGGGACAAAAGAGACCCAGTACTTC. It encodes CASSEWLGTKETQYF.